The present T cell receptor (beta chain) was sequenced within a study of cytomegalovirus exposure and HLA in healthy donors. Overall study findings and caveats: An analysis was carried out later, and it reportedly showed fewer N-insertions in an Asian-associated ancestry cluster than the approximately 610-donor mean. For most TCR sequences rarity was the rule, although some public TCRs occurred in many donors. DRB1 had the most TCR associations and HLA-C the fewest, a later analysis found, with rates varying by HLA locus. The sole available immune exposure information was CMV serostatus.

On this clone: Its specificity is not known.

PCR used 60 Vbeta primers and 13 Jbeta primers. Data came from immunoSEQ multiplex PCR; TCRdb stores just in-frame clones and leaves some out. The sample gives hundreds of thousands of clones, approximately 90% of which show up once; more than 2% is in the top ten. The sequence derives from a woman under 30 in good health and CMV-seronegative. The sequenced material came from PBMCs.

The CDR3, as DNA: TGTGCCAGCAGCTTTGCCAGGGGGACTGAAGCTTTCTTT. This gives the protein CASSFARGTEAFF. The chain carries TRBV5-6 and TRBJ1-1, with 7 bases lining up with TRBD1. Germline CDR1 reads SGHDT; CDR2 reads YYEEEE. The CDR3 consists of 13 residues. The V gene end was trimmed by 2 bases and the J gene end by 5 bases; junction bases not matched to a gene: 3.